In this sample, the clone carrying this T cell receptor (beta chain) turned up many times. This sample stems from a study of spatial heterogeneity in lung cancer. CDR1 and CDR2 from the germline V gene are SGDLS and YYNGEE. V trimming: 4 bases; J trimming: 8 bases; junction bases outside the gene matches: 12. The CDR3 runs 16 residues. TCRdb itself ran the 5' RACE reads through MiXCR, one entry per CDR3 protein. The table lists around 60,000 distinct CDR3 sequences, 7% to 10% of them singletons. Time point in this sample: sample taken at primary tumor resection. No cell sorting; template was whole RNA from tumor, lung tissue or PBMC.

The sequencing here drew on PBMCs, taken at surgery. The genes are TRBV9 and TRBJ1-6; 7 bases map to TRBD1. The receptor was isolated from a female donor with early-stage non-small cell lung cancer. The CDR3 loop is CASSSLDRVVHSPLHF. In DNA form, the CDR3 reads TGTGCCAGCAGCTCCCTTGACAGGGTCGTTCATTCACCCCTCCACTTT.